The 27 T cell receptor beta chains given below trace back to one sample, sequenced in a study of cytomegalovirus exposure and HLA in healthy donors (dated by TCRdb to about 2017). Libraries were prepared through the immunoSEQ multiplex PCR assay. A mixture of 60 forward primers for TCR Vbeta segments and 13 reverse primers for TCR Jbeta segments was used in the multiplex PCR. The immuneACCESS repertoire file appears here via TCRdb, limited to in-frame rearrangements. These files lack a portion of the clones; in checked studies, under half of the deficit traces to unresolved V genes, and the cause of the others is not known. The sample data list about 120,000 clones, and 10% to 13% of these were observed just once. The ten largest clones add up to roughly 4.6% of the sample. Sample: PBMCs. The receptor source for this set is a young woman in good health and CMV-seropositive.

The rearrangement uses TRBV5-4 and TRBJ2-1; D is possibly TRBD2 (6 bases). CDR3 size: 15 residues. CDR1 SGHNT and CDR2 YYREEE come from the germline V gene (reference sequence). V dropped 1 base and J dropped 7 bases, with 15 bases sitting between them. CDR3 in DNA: TGTGCCAGCAGCTTGACCCGGACCCTAGCGAATGAGCAGTTCTTC. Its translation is CASSLTRTLANEQFF. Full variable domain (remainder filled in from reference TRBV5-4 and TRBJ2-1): ETGVTQSPTHLIKTRGQQVTLRCSSQSGHNTVSWYQQALGQGPQFIFQYYREEENGRGNFPPRFSGLQFPNYSSELNVNALELDDSALYLCASSLTRTLANEQFFGPGTRLTVL.

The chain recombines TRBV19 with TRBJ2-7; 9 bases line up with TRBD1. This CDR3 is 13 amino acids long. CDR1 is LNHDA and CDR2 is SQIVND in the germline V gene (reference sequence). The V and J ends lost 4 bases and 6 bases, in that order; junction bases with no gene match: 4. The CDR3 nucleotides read TGTGCCAGTAGTACCCGGACAGGGGTCGAGCAGTACTTC. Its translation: CASSTRTGVEQYF.

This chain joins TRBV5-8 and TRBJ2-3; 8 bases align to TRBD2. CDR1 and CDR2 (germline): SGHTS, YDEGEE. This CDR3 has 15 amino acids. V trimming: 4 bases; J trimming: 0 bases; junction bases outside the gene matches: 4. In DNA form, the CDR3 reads TGTGCCAGCAGCCCCACTAGCGGTAGCACAGATACGCAGTATTTT. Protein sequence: CASSPTSGSTDTQYF.

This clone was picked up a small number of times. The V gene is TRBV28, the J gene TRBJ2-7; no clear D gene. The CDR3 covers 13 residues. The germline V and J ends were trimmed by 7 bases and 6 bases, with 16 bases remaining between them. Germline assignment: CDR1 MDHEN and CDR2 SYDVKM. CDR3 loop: CASKLGAISEQYF. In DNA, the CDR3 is TGTGCCAGCAAGTTAGGAGCCATCTCCGAGCAGTACTTC.

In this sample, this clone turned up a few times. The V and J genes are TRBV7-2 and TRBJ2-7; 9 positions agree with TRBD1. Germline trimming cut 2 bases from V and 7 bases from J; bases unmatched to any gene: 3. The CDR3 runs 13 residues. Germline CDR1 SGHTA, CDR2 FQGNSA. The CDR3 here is CASSLRQGVEQYF. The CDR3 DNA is TGTGCCAGCAGCTTACGACAGGGGGTTGAGCAGTACTTC.

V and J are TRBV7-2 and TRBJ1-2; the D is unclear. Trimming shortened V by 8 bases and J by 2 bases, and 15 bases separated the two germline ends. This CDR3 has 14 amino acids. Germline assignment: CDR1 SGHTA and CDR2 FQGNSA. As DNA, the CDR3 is TGTGCCAGCGTAAGAGGAAACGAAAACTATGGCTACACCTTC. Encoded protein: CASVRGNENYGYTF.

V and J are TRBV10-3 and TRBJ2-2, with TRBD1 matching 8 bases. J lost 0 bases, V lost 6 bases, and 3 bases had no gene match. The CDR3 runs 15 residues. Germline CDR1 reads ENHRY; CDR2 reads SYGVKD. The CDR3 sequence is CAISGQGANTGELFF. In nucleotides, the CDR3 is TGTGCCATCAGCGGACAGGGCGCGAACACCGGGGAGCTGTTTTTT.

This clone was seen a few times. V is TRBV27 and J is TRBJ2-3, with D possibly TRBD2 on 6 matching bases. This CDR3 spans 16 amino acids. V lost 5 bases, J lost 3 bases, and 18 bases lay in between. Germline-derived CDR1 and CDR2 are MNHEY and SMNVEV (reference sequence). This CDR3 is CASSDRDSQFTDTQYF. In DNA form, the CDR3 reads TGTGCCAGCAGTGACCGGGACTCCCAATTTACAGATACGCAGTATTTT.

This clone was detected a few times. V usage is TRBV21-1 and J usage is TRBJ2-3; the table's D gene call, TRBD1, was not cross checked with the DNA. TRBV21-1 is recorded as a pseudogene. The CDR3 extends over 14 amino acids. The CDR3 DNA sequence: TGTGCCAGCACTCCGGCACAGCGCACAGATACGCAGTATTTT. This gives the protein CASTPAQRTDTQYF.

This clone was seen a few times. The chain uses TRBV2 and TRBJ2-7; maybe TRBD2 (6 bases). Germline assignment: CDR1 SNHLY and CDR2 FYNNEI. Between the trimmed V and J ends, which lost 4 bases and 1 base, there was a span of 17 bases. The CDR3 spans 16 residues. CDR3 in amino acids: CASSAFGRRGSYEQYF. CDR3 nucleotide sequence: TGTGCCAGCAGTGCGTTCGGGAGACGAGGGTCCTACGAGCAGTACTTC.

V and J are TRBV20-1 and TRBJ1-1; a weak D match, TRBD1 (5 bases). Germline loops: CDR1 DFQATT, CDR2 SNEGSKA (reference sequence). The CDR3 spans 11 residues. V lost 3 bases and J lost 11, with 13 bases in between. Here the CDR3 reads CSARGDREAFF. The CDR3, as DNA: TGCAGTGCTAGGGGCGACAGAGAGGCTTTCTTT.

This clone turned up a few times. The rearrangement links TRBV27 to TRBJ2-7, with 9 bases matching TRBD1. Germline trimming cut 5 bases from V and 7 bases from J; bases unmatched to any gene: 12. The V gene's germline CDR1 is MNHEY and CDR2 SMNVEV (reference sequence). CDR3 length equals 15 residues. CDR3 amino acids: CASSRTGATGAEQYF. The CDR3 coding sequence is TGTGCCAGCAGTCGGACAGGGGCAACGGGGGCGGAGCAGTACTTC.

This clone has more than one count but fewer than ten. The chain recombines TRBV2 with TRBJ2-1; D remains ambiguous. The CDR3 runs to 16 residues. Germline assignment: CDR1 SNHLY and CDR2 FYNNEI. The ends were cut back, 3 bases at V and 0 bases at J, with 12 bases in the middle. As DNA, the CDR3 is TGTGCCAGCAGTGATGCTTTGAGAGGCTCCTACAATGAGCAGTTCTTC. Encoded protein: CASSDALRGSYNEQFF.

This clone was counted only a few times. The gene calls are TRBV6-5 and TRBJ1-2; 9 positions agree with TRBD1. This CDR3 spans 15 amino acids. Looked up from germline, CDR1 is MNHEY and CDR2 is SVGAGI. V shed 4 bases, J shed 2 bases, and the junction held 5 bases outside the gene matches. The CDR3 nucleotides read TGTGCCAGCAGTTCCCCCGGGACAGGGAACTATGGCTACACCTTC. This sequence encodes CASSSPGTGNYGYTF.

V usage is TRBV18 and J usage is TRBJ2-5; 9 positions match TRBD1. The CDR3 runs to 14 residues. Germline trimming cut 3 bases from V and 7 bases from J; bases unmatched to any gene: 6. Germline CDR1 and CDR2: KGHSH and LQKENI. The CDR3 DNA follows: TGTGCCAGCTCACCCCGGACAGGGGAGGCGACCCAGTACTTC. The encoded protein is CASSPRTGEATQYF.

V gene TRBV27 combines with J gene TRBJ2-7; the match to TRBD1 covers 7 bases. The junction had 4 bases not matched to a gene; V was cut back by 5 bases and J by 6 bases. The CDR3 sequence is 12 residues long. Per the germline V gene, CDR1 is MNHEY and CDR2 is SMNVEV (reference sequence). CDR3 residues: CASSRQGTEQYF. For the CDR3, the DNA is TGTGCCAGCAGTAGACAGGGTACCGAGCAGTACTTC.

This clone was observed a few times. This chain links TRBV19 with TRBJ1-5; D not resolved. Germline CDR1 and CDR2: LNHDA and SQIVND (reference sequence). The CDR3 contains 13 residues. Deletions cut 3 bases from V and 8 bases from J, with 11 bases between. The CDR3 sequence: CASSIGQPEPQHF. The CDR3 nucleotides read TGTGCCAGTAGTATTGGGCAGCCCGAGCCCCAGCATTTT.

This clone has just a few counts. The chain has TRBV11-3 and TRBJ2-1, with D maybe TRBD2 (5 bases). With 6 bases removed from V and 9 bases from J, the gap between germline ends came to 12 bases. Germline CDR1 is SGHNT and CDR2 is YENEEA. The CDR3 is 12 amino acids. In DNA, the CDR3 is TGTGCCAGCAGGATCGGGGATGCTGAGCAGTTCTTC. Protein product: CASRIGDAEQFF.

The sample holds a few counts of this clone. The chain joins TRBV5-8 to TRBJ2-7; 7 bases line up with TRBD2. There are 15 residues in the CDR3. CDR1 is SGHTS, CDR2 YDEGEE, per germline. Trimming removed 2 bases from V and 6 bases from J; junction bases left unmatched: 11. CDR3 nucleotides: TGTGCCAGCAGCTTCAGGGCGGGGGTAACCGGCGAGCAGTACTTC. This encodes CASSFRAGVTGEQYF.

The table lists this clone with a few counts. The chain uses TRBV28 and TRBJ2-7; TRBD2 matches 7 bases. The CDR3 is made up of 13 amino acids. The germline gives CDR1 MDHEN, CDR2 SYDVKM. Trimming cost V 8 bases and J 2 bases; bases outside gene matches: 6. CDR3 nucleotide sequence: TGTGCCAGCGGGGGGGTGGGGACCTACGAGCAGTACTTC. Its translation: CASGGVGTYEQYF.

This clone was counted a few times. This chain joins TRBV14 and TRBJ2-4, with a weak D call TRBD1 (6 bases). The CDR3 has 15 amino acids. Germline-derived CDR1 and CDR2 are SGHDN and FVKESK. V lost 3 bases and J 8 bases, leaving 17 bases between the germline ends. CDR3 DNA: TGTGCCAGCAGCCATAACACAGGGAAACAAGACATTCAGTACTTC. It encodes CASSHNTGKQDIQYF.

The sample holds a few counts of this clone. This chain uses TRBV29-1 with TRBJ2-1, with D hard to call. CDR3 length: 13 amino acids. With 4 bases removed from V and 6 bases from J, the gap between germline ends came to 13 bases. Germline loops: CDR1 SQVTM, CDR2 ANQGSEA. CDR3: CSVGSWASNEQFF. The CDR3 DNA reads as TGCAGCGTTGGATCGTGGGCTTCCAATGAGCAGTTCTTC.

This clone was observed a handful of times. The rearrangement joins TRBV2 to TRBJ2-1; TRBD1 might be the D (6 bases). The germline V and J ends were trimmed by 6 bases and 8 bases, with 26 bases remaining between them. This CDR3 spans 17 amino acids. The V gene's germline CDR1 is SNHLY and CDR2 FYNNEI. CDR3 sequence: CASSALRGTSRGYEQFF. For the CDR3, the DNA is TGTGCCAGCAGCGCCTTAAGGGGGACCTCAAGAGGGTATGAGCAGTTCTTC.

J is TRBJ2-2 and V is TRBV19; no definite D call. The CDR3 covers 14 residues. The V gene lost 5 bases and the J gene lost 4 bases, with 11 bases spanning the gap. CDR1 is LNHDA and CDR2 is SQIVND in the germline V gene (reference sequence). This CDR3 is CASSLSPITGELFF. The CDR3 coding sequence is TGTGCCAGTAGTCTTAGCCCTATCACCGGGGAGCTGTTTTTT.

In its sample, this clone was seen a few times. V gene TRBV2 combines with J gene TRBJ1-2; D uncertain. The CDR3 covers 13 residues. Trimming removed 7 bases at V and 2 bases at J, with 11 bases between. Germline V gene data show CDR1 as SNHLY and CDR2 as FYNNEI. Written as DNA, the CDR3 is TGTGCCAGCACCCCCAACTTAAACTATGGCTACACCTTC. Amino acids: CASTPNLNYGYTF.

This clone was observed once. The CDR3 nucleotides are TGTGCCAGCAGCTCCGGACAGCCCTACGAGCAGTACTTC. Its translation: CASSSGQPYEQYF. The rearrangement joins TRBV11-2 to TRBJ2-7, with a possible D match to TRBD1 (6 bases). V dropped 4 bases and J dropped 2 bases, with 9 bases sitting between them. Germline values: CDR1 SGHAT, CDR2 FQNNGV. The CDR3 runs 13 residues.

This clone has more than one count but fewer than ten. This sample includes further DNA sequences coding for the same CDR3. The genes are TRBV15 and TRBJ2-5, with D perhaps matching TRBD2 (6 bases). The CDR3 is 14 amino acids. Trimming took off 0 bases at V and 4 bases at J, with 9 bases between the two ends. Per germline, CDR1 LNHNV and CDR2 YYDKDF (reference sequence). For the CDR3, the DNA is TGTGCCACCAGCAGAGATGGGGGAGGAGAGACCCAGTACTTC. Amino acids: CATSRDGGGETQYF.